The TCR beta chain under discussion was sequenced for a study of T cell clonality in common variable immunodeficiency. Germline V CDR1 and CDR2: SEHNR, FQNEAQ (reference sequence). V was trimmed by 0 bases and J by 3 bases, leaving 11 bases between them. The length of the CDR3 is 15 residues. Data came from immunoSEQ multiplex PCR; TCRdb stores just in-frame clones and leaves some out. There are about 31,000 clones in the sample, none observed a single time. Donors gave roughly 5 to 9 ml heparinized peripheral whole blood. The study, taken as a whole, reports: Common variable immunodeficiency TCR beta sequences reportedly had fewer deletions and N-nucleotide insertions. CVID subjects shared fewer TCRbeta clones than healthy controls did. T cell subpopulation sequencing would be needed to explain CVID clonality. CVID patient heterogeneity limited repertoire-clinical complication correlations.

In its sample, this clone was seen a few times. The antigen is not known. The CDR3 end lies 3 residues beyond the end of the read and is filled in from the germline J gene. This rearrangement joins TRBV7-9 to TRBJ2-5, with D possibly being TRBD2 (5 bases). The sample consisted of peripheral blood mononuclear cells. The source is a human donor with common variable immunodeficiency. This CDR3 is CASSLASGWEETQYF. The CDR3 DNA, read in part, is TGTGCCAGCAGCTTAGCGTCGGGGTGGGAAGAGACC.